This T cell receptor (beta chain) was retrieved from a study of blood T cell repertoires in COVID-19. Across the study: Whether acute or convalescent, the COVID-19 samples came from the United States, Italy and Spain. PBMCs, B-cell-depleted T cells, or T cells were the source of the cDNA or gDNA that made up the material.

Germline CDR1 reads GTSNPN; CDR2 reads SVGIG (reference sequence). J was trimmed by 6 bases and V by 0 bases; bases with no gene match: 9. The length of the CDR3 is 15 residues. Authors' methods: Cell counts per sample came from amplifying reference gene primers. TCRdb's copy holds only in-frame clones and misses some; the assay was immunoSEQ multiplex PCR. That table gives V, J and clone size, and the DNA gave D and trimming. The sample consists of 150,000 or so clones, approximately 90% of them appearing once. This receptor was identified in a human donor in a cohort sampled during active COVID-19. The sample was peripheral blood. J is TRBJ2-7 and V is TRBV30; 9 positions agree with TRBD1. The CDR3 here is CAWSVVTGGFGEQYF. The CDR3 DNA reads TGTGCCTGGAGTGTCGTGACAGGGGGTTTCGGCGAGCAGTACTTC.